This T cell receptor (beta chain) was sequenced for a study of PD-1 blockade in classical Hodgkin lymphoma. The method was immunoSEQ multiplex PCR; TCRdb's version includes in-frame clones alone and lacks a portion of them. In the table there are roughly 15,000 clones, around three fifths of which are singletons. This clone showed up just once. The antigen is unknown. General study findings and limits: Any patient who commenced nivolumab under 1 year after ASCT was excluded.

All patients experienced relapse after autologous stem cell transplantation, and brentuximab vedotin exposure was variable. The clonotype originates from a human donor with classical Hodgkin lymphoma. The sample consisted of peripheral blood mononuclear cells (PBMCs), taken before the second cycle of nivolumab.

The chain's CDR3 is CASSLRITLAASYNEQFF. The DNA of the CDR3 is TGTGCCAGCAGTTTGAGGATCACCCTAGCGGCCTCCTACAATGAGCAGTTCTTC. The J gene is TRBJ2-1, the V gene TRBV27; 7 bases map to TRBD2. Germline CDR1 MNHEY, CDR2 SMNVEV (reference sequence). V trimming: 3 bases; J trimming: 0 bases; junction bases outside the gene matches: 11. The CDR3 is 18 residues long.